This TCR beta chain was obtained from a study of blood T cell repertoires in COVID-19. Looking at the study overall: Donors in the United States, Italy and Spain gave samples during acute or convalescent COVID-19.

Germline-derived CDR1 and CDR2 are SQVTM and ANQGSEA. CDR3 length equals 15 residues. V was pared by 5 bases and J by 0 bases, with 7 bases of the junction left unmatched. The protocol was immunoSEQ multiplex PCR, while the TCRdb copy is restricted to in-frame clones and leaves out a portion. The sample records around 220,000 clones, roughly 80% being singletons. The specimen sequenced was peripheral blood. The receptor was derived from a woman older than 75 with acute or convalescent COVID-19. This rearrangement joins TRBV29-1 to TRBJ1-3; 7 nucleotides line up with TRBD1. The CDR3 nucleotides are TGCAGCGTTTTAACGGGACAGTTCTCTGGAAACACCATATATTTT. It is translated as CSVLTGQFSGNTIYF. The variable domain in full, with the rest retrieved from reference TRBV29-1 and TRBJ1-3, is SAVISQKPSRDICQRGTSLTIQCQVDSQVTMMFWYRQQPGQSLTLIATANQGSEATYESGFVIDKFPISRPNLTFSTLTVSNMSPEDSSIYLCSVLTGQFSGNTIYFGEGSWLTVV.